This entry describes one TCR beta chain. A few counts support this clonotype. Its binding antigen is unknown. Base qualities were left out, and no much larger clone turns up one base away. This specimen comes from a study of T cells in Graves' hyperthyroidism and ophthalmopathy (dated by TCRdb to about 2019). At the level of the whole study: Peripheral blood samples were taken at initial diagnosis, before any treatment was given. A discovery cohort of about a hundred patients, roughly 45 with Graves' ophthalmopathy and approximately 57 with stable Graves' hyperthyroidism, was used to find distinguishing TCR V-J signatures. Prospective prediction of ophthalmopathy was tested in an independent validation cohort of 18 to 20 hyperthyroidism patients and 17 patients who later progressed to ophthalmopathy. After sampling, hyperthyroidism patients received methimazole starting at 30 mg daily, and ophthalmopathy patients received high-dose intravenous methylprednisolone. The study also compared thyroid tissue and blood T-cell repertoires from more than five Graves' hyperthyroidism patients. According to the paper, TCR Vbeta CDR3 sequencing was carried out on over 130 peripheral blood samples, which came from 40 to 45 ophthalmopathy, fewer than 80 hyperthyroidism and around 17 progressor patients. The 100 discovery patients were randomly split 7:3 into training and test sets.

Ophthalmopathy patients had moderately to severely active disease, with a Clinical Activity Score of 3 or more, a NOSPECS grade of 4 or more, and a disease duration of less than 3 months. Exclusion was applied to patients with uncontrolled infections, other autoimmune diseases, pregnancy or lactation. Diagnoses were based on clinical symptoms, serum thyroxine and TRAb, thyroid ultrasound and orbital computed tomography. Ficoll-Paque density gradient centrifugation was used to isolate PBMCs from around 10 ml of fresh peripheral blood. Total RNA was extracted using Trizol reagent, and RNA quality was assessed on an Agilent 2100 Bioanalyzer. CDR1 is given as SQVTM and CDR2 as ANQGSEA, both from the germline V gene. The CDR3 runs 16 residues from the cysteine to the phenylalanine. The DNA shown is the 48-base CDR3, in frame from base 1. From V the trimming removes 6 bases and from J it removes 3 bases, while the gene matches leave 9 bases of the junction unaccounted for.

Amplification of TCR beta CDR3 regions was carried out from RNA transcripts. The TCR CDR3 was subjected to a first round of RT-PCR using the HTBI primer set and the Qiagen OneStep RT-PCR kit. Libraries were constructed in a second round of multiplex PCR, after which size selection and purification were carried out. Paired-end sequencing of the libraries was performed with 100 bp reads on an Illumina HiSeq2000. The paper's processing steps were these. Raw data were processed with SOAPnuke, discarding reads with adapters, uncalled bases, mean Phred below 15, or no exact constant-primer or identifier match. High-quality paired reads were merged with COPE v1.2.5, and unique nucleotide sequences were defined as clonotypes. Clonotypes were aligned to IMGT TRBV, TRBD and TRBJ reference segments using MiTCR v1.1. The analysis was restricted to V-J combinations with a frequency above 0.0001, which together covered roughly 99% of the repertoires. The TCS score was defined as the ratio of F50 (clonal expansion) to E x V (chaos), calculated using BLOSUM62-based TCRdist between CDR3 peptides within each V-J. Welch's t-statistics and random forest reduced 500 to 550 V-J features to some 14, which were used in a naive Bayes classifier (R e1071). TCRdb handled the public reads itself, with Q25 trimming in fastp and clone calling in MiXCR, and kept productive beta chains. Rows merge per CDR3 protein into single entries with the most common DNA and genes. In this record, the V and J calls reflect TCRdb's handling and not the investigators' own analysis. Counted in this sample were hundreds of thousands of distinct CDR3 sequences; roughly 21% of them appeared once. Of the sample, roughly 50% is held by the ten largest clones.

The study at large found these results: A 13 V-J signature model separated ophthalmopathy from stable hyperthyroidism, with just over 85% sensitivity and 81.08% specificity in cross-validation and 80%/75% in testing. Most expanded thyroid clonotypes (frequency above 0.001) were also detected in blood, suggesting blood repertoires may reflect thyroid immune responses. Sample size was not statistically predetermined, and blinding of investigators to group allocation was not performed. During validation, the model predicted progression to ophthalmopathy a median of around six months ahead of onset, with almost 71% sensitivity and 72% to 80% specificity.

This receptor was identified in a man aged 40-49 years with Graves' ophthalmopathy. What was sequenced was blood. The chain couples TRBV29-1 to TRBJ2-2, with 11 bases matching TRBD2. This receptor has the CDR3 CSVGTSGAGYTGELFF. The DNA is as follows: TGCAGCGTCGGGACTAGCGGCGCGGGGTACACCGGGGAGCTGTTTTTT.